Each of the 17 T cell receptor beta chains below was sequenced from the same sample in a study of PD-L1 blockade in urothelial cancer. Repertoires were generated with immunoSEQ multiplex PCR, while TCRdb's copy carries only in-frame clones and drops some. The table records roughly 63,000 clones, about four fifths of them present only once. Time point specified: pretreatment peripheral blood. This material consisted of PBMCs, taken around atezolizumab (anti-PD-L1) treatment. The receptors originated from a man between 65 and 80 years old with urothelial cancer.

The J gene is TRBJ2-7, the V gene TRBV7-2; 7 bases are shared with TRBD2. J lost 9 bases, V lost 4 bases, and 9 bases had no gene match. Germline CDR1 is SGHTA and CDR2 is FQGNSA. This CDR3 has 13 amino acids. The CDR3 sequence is CASSSGGAGGQYF. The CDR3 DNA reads TGTGCCAGCAGCTCGGGGGGAGCAGGCGGGCAGTACTTC.

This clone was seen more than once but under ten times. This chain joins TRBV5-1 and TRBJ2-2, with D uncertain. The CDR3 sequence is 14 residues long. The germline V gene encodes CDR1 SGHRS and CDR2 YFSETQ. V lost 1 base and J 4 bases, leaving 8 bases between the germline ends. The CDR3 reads CASSLQLGTGELFF. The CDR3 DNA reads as TGCGCCAGCAGCTTGCAGCTAGGCACCGGGGAGCTGTTTTTT.

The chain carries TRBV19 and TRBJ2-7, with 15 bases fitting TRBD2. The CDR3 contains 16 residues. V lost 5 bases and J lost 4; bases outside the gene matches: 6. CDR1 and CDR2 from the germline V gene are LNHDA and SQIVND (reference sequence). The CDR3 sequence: CASSAGLAGGVYEQYF. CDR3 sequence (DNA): TGTGCCAGTAGTGCGGGACTAGCGGGAGGAGTATACGAGCAGTACTTC.

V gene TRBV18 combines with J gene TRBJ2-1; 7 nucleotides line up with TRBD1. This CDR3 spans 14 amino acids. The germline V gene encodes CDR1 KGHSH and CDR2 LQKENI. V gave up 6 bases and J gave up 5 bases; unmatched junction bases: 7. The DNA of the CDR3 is TGTGCCAGCTCGCGAGGACAGGAAAACAATGAGCAGTTCTTC. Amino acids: CASSRGQENNEQFF.

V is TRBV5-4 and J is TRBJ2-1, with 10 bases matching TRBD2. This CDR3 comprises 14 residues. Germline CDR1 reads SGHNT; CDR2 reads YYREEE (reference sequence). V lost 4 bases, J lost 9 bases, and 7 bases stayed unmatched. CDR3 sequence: CASSQREGRAEQFF. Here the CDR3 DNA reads TGTGCCAGCAGCCAGCGGGAGGGCCGCGCTGAGCAGTTCTTC.

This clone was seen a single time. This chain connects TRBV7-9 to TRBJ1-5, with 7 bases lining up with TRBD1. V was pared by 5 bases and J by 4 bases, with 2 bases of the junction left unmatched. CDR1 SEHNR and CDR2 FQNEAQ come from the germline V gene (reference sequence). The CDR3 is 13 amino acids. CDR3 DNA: TGTGCCAGCAGCACAGGGGTGAATCAGCCCCAGCATTTT. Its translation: CASSTGVNQPQHF.

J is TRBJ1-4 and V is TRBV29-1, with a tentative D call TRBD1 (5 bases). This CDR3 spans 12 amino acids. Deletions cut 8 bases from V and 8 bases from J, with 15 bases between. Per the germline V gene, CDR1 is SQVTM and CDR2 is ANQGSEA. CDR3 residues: CSPGEVGEKLFF. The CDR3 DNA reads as TGCAGCCCGGGGGAGGTGGGGGAAAAACTGTTTTTT.

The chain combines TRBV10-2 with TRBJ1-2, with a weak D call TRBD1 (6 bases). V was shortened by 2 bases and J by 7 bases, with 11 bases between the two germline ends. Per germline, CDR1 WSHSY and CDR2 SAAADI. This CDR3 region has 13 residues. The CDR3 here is CASSERQGSGYTF. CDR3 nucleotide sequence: TGCGCCAGCAGTGAGAGGCAGGGGTCTGGCTACACCTTC.

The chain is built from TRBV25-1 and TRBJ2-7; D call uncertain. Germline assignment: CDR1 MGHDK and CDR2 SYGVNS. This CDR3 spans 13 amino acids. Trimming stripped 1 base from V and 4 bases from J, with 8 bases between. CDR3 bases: TGTGCCAGCAGTGAATCGACAAATTACGAGCAGTACTTC. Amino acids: CASSESTNYEQYF.

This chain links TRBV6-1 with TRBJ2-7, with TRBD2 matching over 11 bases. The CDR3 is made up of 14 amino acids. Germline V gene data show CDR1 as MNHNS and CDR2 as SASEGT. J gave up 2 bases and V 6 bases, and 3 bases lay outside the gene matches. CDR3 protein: CASRLAGGPYEQYF. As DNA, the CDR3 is TGTGCCAGCAGGCTAGCGGGAGGCCCCTACGAGCAGTACTTC.

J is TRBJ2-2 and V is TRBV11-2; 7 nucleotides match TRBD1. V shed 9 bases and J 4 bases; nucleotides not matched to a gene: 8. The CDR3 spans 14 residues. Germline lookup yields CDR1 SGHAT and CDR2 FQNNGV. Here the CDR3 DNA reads TGTGCCAGACCCGACAGGGTAGCCACCGGGGAGCTGTTTTTT. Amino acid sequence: CARPDRVATGELFF.

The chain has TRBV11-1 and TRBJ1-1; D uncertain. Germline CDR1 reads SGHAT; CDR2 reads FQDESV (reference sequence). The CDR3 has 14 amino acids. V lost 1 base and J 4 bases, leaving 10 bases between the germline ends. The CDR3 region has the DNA TGTGCCAGCAGCTTAGGCAGGCAGAGCACTGAAGCTTTCTTT. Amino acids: CASSLGRQSTEAFF.

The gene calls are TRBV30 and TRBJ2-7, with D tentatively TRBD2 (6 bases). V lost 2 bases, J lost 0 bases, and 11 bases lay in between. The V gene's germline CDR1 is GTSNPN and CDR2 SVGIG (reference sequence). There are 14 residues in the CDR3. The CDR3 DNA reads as TGTGCCTGGAGTCGCGGCGGGACCTCCTACGAGCAGTACTTC. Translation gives CAWSRGGTSYEQYF.

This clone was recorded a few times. The CDR3 protein is CASSVSGGKLFF. CDR3 sequence (DNA): TGTGCCAGCAGCGTCTCAGGAGGAAAACTGTTTTTT. This chain joins TRBV7-9 and TRBJ1-4; D not resolved. Germline lookup yields CDR1 SEHNR and CDR2 FQNEAQ (reference sequence). Trimming removed 5 bases from V and 10 bases from J, with 11 bases in between. The length of the CDR3 is 12 residues.

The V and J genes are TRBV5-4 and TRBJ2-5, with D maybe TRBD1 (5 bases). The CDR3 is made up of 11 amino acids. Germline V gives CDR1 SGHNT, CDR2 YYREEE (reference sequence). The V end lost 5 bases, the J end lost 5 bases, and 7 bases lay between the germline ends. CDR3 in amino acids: CASRKGETQYF. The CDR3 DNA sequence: TGTGCCAGCAGGAAGGGGGAGACCCAGTACTTC.

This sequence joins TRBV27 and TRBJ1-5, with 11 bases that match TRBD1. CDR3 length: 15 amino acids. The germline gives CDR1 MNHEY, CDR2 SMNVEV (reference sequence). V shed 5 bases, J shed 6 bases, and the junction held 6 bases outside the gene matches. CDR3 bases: TGTGCCAGCAGTCCGGGACAGGGGGGGATTCAGCCCCAGCATTTT. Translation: CASSPGQGGIQPQHF.

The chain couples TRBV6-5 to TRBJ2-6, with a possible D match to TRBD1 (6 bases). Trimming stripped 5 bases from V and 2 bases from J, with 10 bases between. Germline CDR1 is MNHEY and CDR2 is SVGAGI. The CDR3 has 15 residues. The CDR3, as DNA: TGTGCCAGCAGTAAGAACAGGGCTGGGGCCAACGTCCTGACTTTC. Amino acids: CASSKNRAGANVLTF.